This record looks at one TCR beta chain sequence and its context. This clonotype turned up a few times. It lacks a known antigen. No much larger clonotype is one base removed from it; base qualities were not supplied. A case-control design nested within a healthcare worker cohort in London, UK, was used, with weekly nasopharyngeal swab PCR tests and blood sampling performed. Healthcare workers were recruited during the week of the UK lockdown, between 23 and 31 March 2020, and followed weekly for up to about 16 weeks. This sample is drawn from a study of early T cells in non-severe SARS-CoV-2 infection (dated by TCRdb to the early 2020s). Background for the entire study: TCR sequencing used bulk RNA from unsorted whole blood, so alpha and beta chains could not be paired. Findings and caveats that apply to the study as a whole: Matching against VDJdb was skewed toward anti-spike CD8 responses, likely underestimated virus-specific expansions, and missed private and CD4 specificities.

The method behind the library was 5' RACE. TCRdb shows the sequencer as NextSeq 500. Unique molecular identifiers were attached to individual cDNA molecules in the TCR library protocol so that sequencing error and PCR bias could be corrected. Sequencing covered both TCR alpha and beta chains, and within each sample the abundances of alpha and beta sequences were tightly co-correlated. As for the authors' bioinformatics: Decombinator V4 was used to annotate TCR sequences for V gene, J gene and CDR3. Expanded TCRs were defined as changing significantly between any two time points under a Poisson model with p below 0.0001. TCR abundances were normalised to the total number of TCRs sequenced per sample and expressed as counts per million. MAIT TCRs were defined by TRAV1-2 paired with TRAJ12, TRAJ20 or TRAJ33, and iNKT TCRs by TRAV10 paired with TRAJ18. VDJdb, accessed 1 November 2021, was searched for CMV, EBV and SARS-CoV-2 annotated TCRs, excluding TCRs annotated for multiple antigens. TCRdb passed the public sequencing reads through fastp at Q25 and MiXCR, retaining productive beta sequences. For every CDR3 protein sequence, its rows merge into one entry that carries the most common genes and DNA. TCRdb, rather than the study authors, made the V and J calls. In this sample the table shows 50,000 to 60,000 distinct CDR3 sequences, about an eighth of which occur a single time. About 1.3% of the sample is held by the ten biggest clonotypes.

There are 12 amino acids in the CDR3, from cysteine to phenylalanine inclusive. Only the CDR3 region is kept as DNA, spanning 36 bases read in frame from base 1. V drops 0 bases and J drops 4 bases, leaving 4 bases in between. Via the germline V gene (reference sequence), CDR1 is DFQATT and CDR2 SNEGSKA. The sample taken for sequencing was whole blood. This clonotype was obtained from an adult who was a healthcare worker with PCR-confirmed SARS-CoV-2 infection or an uninfected control (not recorded which). The sequence links TRBV20-1 to TRBJ1-5, with the D gene not confidently named. For the CDR3, the sequence is CSARDGNQPQHF. The DNA sequence is TGCAGTGCTAGAGACGGGAATCAGCCCCAGCATTTT.